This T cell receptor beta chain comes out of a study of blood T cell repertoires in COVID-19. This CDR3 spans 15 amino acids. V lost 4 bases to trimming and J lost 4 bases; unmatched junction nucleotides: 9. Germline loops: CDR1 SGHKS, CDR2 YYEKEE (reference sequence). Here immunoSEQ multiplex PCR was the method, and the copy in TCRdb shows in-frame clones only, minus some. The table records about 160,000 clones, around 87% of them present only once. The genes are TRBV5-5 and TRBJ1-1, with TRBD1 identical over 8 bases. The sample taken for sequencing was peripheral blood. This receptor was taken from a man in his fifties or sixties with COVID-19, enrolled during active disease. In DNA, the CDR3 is TGTGCCAGCAGCAAAACGACAGGGGTCGCCACTGAAGCTTTCTTT. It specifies CASSKTTGVATEAFF.